This T cell receptor (beta chain) was observed in a study of blood T cell repertoires in COVID-19. Whole-study context: Researchers got acute and convalescent COVID-19 samples from the United States, Italy and Spain. The analysed material was cDNA or gDNA that came from T cells, B-cell-depleted T cells, or PBMCs.

In the study's own analysis: From reference gene primer amplification, estimates of nucleated cell counts were derived. Sequencing used immunoSEQ multiplex PCR; TCRdb keeps in-frame clones, though not all of them. That table gives V, J and clone size, and the DNA gave D and trimming. The sample has roughly 120,000 clones, over 60% seen once; the top ten hold around 15%. Trimming at V came to 3 bases and at J to 5 bases, leaving 12 bases not matched to a gene. The CDR3 covers 17 residues. In germline, CDR1 is LGHNA, CDR2 YSLEER. The TCR originated in a woman aged 80 or over with active or convalescent COVID-19. Sequenced input: peripheral blood. V gene TRBV4-3 combines with J gene TRBJ2-5, with TRBD2 identical over 10 bases. This chain's CDR3 is CASSQSAAGGPRETQYF. Here the CDR3 DNA reads TGCGCCAGCAGCCAGAGTGCAGCGGGAGGGCCAAGGGAGACCCAGTACTTC.